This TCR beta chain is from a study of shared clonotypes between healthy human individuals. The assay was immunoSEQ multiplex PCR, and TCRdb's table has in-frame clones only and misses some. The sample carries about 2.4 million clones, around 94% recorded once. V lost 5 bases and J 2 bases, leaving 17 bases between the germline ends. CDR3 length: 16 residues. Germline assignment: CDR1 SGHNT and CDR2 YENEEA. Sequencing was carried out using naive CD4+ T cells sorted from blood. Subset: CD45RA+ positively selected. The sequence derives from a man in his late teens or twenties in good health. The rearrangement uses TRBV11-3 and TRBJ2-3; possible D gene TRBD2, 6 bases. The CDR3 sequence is CASSRMAGLPTDTQYF. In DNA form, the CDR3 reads TGTGCCAGCAGCCGCATGGCGGGACTGCCCACAGATACGCAGTATTTT.